Listed below are T cell receptor beta chains from one sample, sequenced in a study of beta chain features in type 1 diabetes. Some clones are missing from TCRdb's copy, which holds only in-frame ones; the method was immunoSEQ multiplex PCR. The table has about 180,000 clones, approximately 13% seen once. The sample taken for sequencing was central memory CD4+ T cells from blood. These receptors were collected from a woman younger than 30 in good health. Both conserved end residues are trimmed from each CDR3.

TRBV7-9,TRBJ1-2,ASSPAGRGYGYT
TRBV28,TRBJ2-7,ASSFPAGGPSYEQY
TRBV29-1,TRBJ2-7,SVVTSGRASEQY
TRBV27,TRBJ2-3,ASRGTSTDTQY
TRBV11-2,TRBJ2-2,ASKPRERELF
TRBV7-8,TRBJ2-7,ASSSRVGQGNHEQY
TRBV5-4,TRBJ2-1,ASSVTGTQF
TRBV29-1,TRBJ2-7,SAVTTASSYEQY
TRBV25-1,TRBJ2-2,ASTRTDTGELF
TRBV7-3,TRBJ2-7,ASSVRSLAGSYEQY
TRBV7-9,TRBJ2-5,ASSLSSGRETQY
TRBV5-1,TRBJ2-5,ASSLEDRDTAQY
TRBV7-8,TRBJ2-3,ASSAGTSGRVSDTQY
TRBV4-1,TRBJ1-2,ASSQDSMGQGVFGYT
TRBV5-6,TRBJ2-7,ASSFGQRGSYEQY
TRBV4-1,TRBJ2-5,ASSQEGTLRQETQY
TRBV7-9,TRBJ2-3,ASSSRSLLTDTQY
TRBV6-1,TRBJ2-7,ASSRAIAYEQY
TRBV10-3,TRBJ1-2,AISESTGTGGIDGYT
TRBV30,TRBJ2-7,AWQNRDKAYEQY
TRBV19,TRBJ2-1,ASSSGLHNGEQF
TRBV7-9,TRBJ2-6,ASSDNRAPGANVLT
TRBV7-9,TRBJ2-7,ASSLAEVKY
TRBV29-1,TRBJ1-1,SVRQGNTEAF
TRBV7-2,TRBJ2-1,ASRFSGRGYNEQF
TRBV19,TRBJ2-7,ASSPRTVYEQY
TRBV4-2,TRBJ2-5,ASSQGQGGETQY
TRBV30,TRBJ2-5,AWSPLETQY
TRBV27,TRBJ2-3,ASSSTRGDTQY
TRBV6-1,TRBJ2-4,ASSSEGLKSIQY
TRBV19,TRBJ2-6,ASSKGQGNSGANVLT
TRBV19,TRBJ2-6,ASSTKGAPGANVLT
TRBV19,TRBJ1-1,ATKDRGSTEAF
TRBV6-5,TRBJ2-1,ASSYRLAGGANEQF
TRBV11-3,TRBJ2-1,ASSLASWKNEQF
TRBV9,TRBJ2-1,ASSASGVGMKQF
TRBV4-3,TRBJ1-2,ASSQDLQGGPIYGYT
TRBV7-3,TRBJ2-5,ASSLRGGGQETQY
TRBV19,TRBJ2-6,ASSSQGANVLT
TRBV9,TRBJ1-5,ASSVGVGNQPQH